These 5 T cell receptor beta chains came from one sample sequenced in a study of shared clonotypes between healthy human individuals. The protocol was immunoSEQ multiplex PCR, while the TCRdb copy is restricted to in-frame clones and leaves out a portion. In the table there are approximately 980,000 clones, about three quarters of which are singletons. Specimen: memory CD4+ T cells sorted from blood. Subset defined: CD45RA-negative fraction. Receptors were obtained from a man aged 18 to 29 in good health.

The J gene is TRBJ2-7, the V gene TRBV11-2, with TRBD1 matching 8 bases. V lost 5 bases and J lost 6; bases outside the gene matches: 9. Germline V lookup: CDR1 SGHAT, CDR2 FQNNGV. This CDR3 spans 14 amino acids. In DNA form, the CDR3 reads TGTGCCAGCAGCAGCTGGACAGGGTGGGGCGAGCAGTACTTC. Its protein product is CASSSWTGWGEQYF.

The J gene is TRBJ2-5, the V gene TRBV7-2, with D hard to call. The V gene lost 1 base and the J gene lost 1 base, with 7 bases spanning the gap. There are 14 residues in the CDR3. Germline V gene data show CDR1 as SGHTA and CDR2 as FQGNSA. CDR3 in DNA: TGTGCCAGCAGCTTAGGCTTAAGCCAAGAGACCCAGTACTTC. Its translation: CASSLGLSQETQYF.

The chain employs TRBV5-6 and TRBJ1-5; unclear D gene. Trimming removed 2 bases at V and 4 bases at J, with 4 bases between. This CDR3 spans 12 amino acids. Germline assignment: CDR1 SGHDT and CDR2 YYEEEE. This chain's CDR3 is CASSLLNQPQHF. The CDR3 DNA reads as TGTGCCAGCAGCTTATTGAATCAGCCCCAGCATTTT.

The rearrangement links TRBV5-1 to TRBJ2-3, with TRBD1 identical over 7 bases. CDR1 is SGHRS and CDR2 is YFSETQ in the germline V gene. This CDR3 has 14 amino acids. The trim removed 6 bases at V and 6 bases at J, leaving 10 bases unmatched. CDR3 protein: CASKGAGGSDTQYF. The CDR3 DNA reads TGCGCCAGCAAGGGGGCAGGGGGTTCCGATACGCAGTATTTT.

In this sample, this clone turned up many times. The junction differs from germline at one of its ends, possibly a read error. The same CDR3 also results from other DNA sequences found in this sample. This chain connects TRBV11-3 to TRBJ2-7; D gene ambiguous. The CDR3 consists of 12 residues. The germline gives CDR1 SGHNT, CDR2 YENEEA. CDR3 in DNA: TGTGCCAGCAGCCTAGACGGCTACGAGCAGTACTTC. It encodes CASSLDGYEQYF.